Listed here is a single T cell receptor (beta chain). Its antigen is unidentified. A clone one base away is much larger, so this may be a read error. V lost 3 bases and J 8 bases, leaving 20 bases between the germline ends. The germline CDR1 and CDR2 sequences are MNHEY and SVGEGT. This CDR3 contains 16 residues. These data are taken from a study of T cell repertoires in cytomegalovirus infection. About the research overall: Alongside well-studied HLA-B-restricted CMV epitopes, recently identified HLA-C-restricted CMV epitopes were also used.

Broader study findings: CMV carriers having the relevant HLA were flagged by cumulative public TCR beta family frequency.

In TCRdb, the reads were re-called with MiXCR into one record per CDR3 protein. This table has 650,000 to 900,000 distinct CDR3 sequences, 25% to 35% appearing once. Sequencing used cultured CD8+ T cells from PBMCs, obtained from culture after CMV antigen stimulation. The origin of this receptor is a human donor in good health (CMV status not recorded). Some clones in this sample may be carry-over from other donors' samples. The chain joins TRBV6-2 or TRBV6-3 to TRBJ2-1, with D maybe TRBD2 (7 bases). The CDR3 DNA follows: TGTGCCAGCAGTTATCCGACTAGCAGGGGTAGCGATGAGCAGTTCTTC. The encoded protein is CASSYPTSRGSDEQFF.